This TCR beta chain originates from a study of OX40 agonist ivuxolimab in advanced cancers. The wider study: Therapy given before enrollment (anti-PD-1, anti-PD-L1 or anti-CTLA-4) was allowed, and around 44% had some.

Here immunoSEQ multiplex PCR was the method, and the copy in TCRdb shows in-frame clones only, minus some. The table has about 78,000 clones, about 91% seen once; the top ten hold around 2.8%. Overall study results and limits: Averaging showed that CD8+ T cells had more expanded clones than CD4+ did. Low levels of normalized T-cell clonal expansion also appeared in some nonresponders. Circulating CD4+ and CD8+ T cells showed clonal expansion by week 6 at 0.1 to 3.0 mg/kg.

A note on this clone: Its antigen is not identified.

This sample comprised CD4+ or CD8+ T cells sorted from blood, obtained in a trial of the OX40 agonist ivuxolimab. The sequence derives from an adult with an advanced solid tumor such as melanoma, head and neck, liver or kidney cancer.

The CDR3 nucleotides read TGTGCCACCAGCAGAGGGGGGAGCCCCTCTGGAAACACCATATATTTT. Amino acids: CATSRGGSPSGNTIYF. This chain uses TRBV15 with TRBJ1-3; maybe TRBD1 (5 bases). Between the trimmed V and J ends, which lost 1 base and 0 bases, there was a span of 10 bases. The CDR3 is made up of 16 amino acids. In germline, CDR1 is LNHNV, CDR2 YYDKDF (reference sequence).